A single T cell receptor beta chain is shown here with its context. Its antigen is as yet unknown. The authors reverse transcribed all of the isolated RNA, so sequencing captured expressed TCRB transcripts. Clones were sequenced by immunoSEQ multiplex PCR, and TCRdb holds only the in-frame ones, with some missing. The repertoire includes about 320,000 clones, around 13% of them detected once, and around 7% sits in the top ten. The sample comes from a study of beta chain features in type 1 diabetes. Across the study: All samples combined gave 90 million to 130 million sorted cells for examination.

Points from the study as a whole: cDNA-based sequencing might over-represent cells highly expressing TCR. TCRB CDR3s were moderately but significantly shorter in Type 1 diabetes patients in all four CD4+ subsets. For patients, the naive, central memory and Treg TCRB repertoires appeared more alike than for healthy donors.

There are 14 residues in the CDR3. CDR1 and CDR2 (germline): SGHRS, YFSETQ. With 6 bases removed from V and 5 bases from J, the gap between germline ends came to 18 bases. The sample was central memory CD4+ T cells from blood. The chain carries TRBV5-1 and TRBJ2-7, with a tentative D call TRBD1 (5 bases). This clonotype originated in a man aged 25 to 45 in good health. As DNA, the CDR3 is TGCGCCAGCAACCCTCTCCAGGGTAACCACGAGCAGTACTTC. Translated, it gives CASNPLQGNHEQYF.